This T cell receptor (beta chain) comes out of a study of blood T cell repertoires in COVID-19. Clones were sequenced by immunoSEQ multiplex PCR, and TCRdb holds only the in-frame ones, with some missing. In the table there are about 97,000 clones, 75% to 95% of which are singletons. The CDR3 contains 15 residues. Trimming took off 8 bases at V and 5 bases at J, with 21 bases between the two ends. Germline CDR1 and CDR2: SNHLY and FYNNEI. The clonotype originates from a man in his fifties or sixties with acute or convalescent COVID-19. This sequence joins TRBV2 and TRBJ2-5; D may be TRBD1 (5 bases). The specimen was peripheral blood. The DNA for the CDR3 is TGTGCCAGCCAATATACCGGCAGGGATGGGGAGACCCAGTACTTC. It specifies CASQYTGRDGETQYF. Full variable domain (missing parts from reference TRBV2 and TRBJ2-5): EPEVTQTPSHQVTQMGQEVILRCVPISNHLYFYWYRQILGQKVEFLVSFYNNEISEKSEIFDDQFSVERPDGSNFTLKIRSTKLEDSAMYFCASQYTGRDGETQYFGPGTRLLVL.